This T cell receptor (beta chain) was observed in a study of CD8 T cells in ankylosing spondylitis. Trimming shortened V by 5 bases and J by 4 bases, and 11 bases separated the two germline ends. There are 12 residues in the CDR3. Looked up from germline, CDR1 is SQVTM and CDR2 is ANQGSEA. TCRdb re-analysed the 5' RACE reads in MiXCR, keeping a single row per CDR3 protein. This repertoire shows 150,000 to 200,000 distinct CDR3 sequences, 15% to 20% found once; its top ten account for over 7%. Sequencing was carried out using blood, either unsorted or a sorted T cell fraction (not recorded which). The genes are TRBV29-1 and TRBJ1-1; D perhaps matches TRBD1 (6 bases). The receptor's source is a male donor with ankylosing spondylitis or in good health (not recorded which). CDR3 loop: CSVSQGSTEAFF. The DNA of the CDR3 is TGCAGCGTTTCCCAGGGGTCCACTGAAGCTTTCTTT.